This T cell receptor beta chain was obtained from a study of response to subunit inactivated influenza vaccine. Trimming took 0 bases from V and 2 from J, leaving 10 bases between them. CDR1 is SGHTA and CDR2 is FQGNSA in the germline V gene. The CDR3 runs 15 residues. TCRdb redid the calling of the RT-PCR reads with MiXCR, one entry per CDR3 protein. The data show a few hundred thousand distinct CDR3 sequences, 12% seen once. This clonotype has a handful of counts. Its target is unknown. Regarding the study as a whole: The authors suggested that every seasonal influenza vaccination recruits few new T cells.

J is TRBJ2-5 and V is TRBV7-2; no clear D. The receptor was isolated from a man in his forties or fifties who received an inactivated influenza vaccine. Source: non-naive T cells sorted from PBMCs, taken 14 to 15 days before vaccination. CDR3 sequence: CASSLAWGSQETQYF. The CDR3 region has the DNA TGTGCCAGCAGCTTAGCTTGGGGATCTCAAGAGACCCAGTACTTC.